Given below is one TCR beta chain in context. The antigen remains undetermined. The protocol was immunoSEQ multiplex PCR, while the TCRdb copy is restricted to in-frame clones and leaves out a portion. The repertoire holds 110,000 to 150,000 clones, approximately 90% seen once, with around 6% in the top ten. J lost 1 base, V lost 0 bases, and 5 bases had no gene match. The CDR3 is made up of 16 amino acids. CDR1 and CDR2 from the germline V gene are MNHEY and SVGAGI. The sample originates from a study of cytomegalovirus exposure and HLA in healthy donors. Overall study results and limits: According to a subsequent analysis, TCR clusters from the first cohort were inclined to appear together in the 110 or so validation repertoires.

The sequence derives from a woman in her thirties in good health and CMV-seropositive. The rearrangement links TRBV6-5 to TRBJ1-2, with 7 nucleotides matching TRBD1. The sequenced sample was PBMCs. DNA for the CDR3: TGTGCCAGCAGTTACTCCACCGGGGACAGTAACTATGGCTACACCTTC. The encoded protein is CASSYSTGDSNYGYTF.